The 14 T cell receptor beta chains below were found in one sample sequenced in a study of OX40 agonist ivuxolimab in advanced cancers. Preparation of the library involved the immunoSEQ multiplex PCR assay. The immuneACCESS repertoire file appears here via TCRdb, limited to in-frame rearrangements. These files lack a portion of the clones; in checked studies, under half of the deficit traces to unresolved V genes, and the cause of the others is not known. The sample table records around 78,000 clones; over 70% of these occur just once. The ten top clones hold approximately 4.5% of the sample. Sequences were derived from CD4+ or CD8+ T cells sorted from blood, sampled in a trial of the OX40 agonist ivuxolimab. These receptors all stem from an adult with an advanced solid tumor such as melanoma, head and neck, liver or kidney cancer.

The gene calls are TRBV4-1 and TRBJ2-7, with D hard to call. This CDR3 is 11 amino acids long. Trimming pared 5 bases from V and 6 bases from J, leaving 8 bases between. CDR1 is MGHRA and CDR2 is YSYEKL in the germline V gene. The DNA of the CDR3 is TGCGCCAGCAGCTTTGGCCGCGAGCAGTACTTC. It is translated as CASSFGREQYF.

This rearrangement joins TRBV2 to TRBJ2-7; D uncertain. Trimming pared 7 bases from V and 7 bases from J, leaving 14 bases between. Germline V lookup: CDR1 SNHLY, CDR2 FYNNEI. The CDR3 runs to 12 residues. The CDR3 here is CASNIEYWEQYF. DNA for the CDR3: TGTGCCAGCAATATCGAATACTGGGAGCAGTACTTC. Combining the CDR3 with reference TRBV2 and TRBJ2-7 gives the whole variable domain EPEVTQTPSHQVTQMGQEVILRCVPISNHLYFYWYRQILGQKVEFLVSFYNNEISEKSEIFDDQFSVERPDGSNFTLKIRSTKLEDSAMYFCASNIEYWEQYFGPGTRLTVT.

The J gene is TRBJ2-7, the V gene TRBV6-6; possibly TRBD1 for D (5 bases). Germline V gene lookup returns CDR1 MNHNY and CDR2 SVGAGI (reference sequence). This CDR3 has 13 residues. The ends were cut back, 0 bases at V and 3 bases at J, with 6 bases in the middle. CDR3 loop: CASSYSRDYEQYF. CDR3 sequence (DNA): TGTGCCAGCAGTTACTCCAGGGACTACGAGCAGTACTTC.

The V gene is TRBV6-1, the J gene TRBJ1-3; 7 bases align to TRBD1. CDR1 and CDR2 from the germline V gene are MNHNS and SASEGT. The length of the CDR3 is 14 residues. V trimming: 4 bases; J trimming: 6 bases; junction bases outside the gene matches: 6. The CDR3 nucleotides read TGTGCCAGCAGTGTCTCCGGGACAGAAAACACCATATATTTT. It yields the protein CASSVSGTENTIYF.

This CDR3 reads CASSIRDRASPLHF. DNA of the CDR3: TGTGCCAGTAGTATCCGGGACAGGGCTTCACCCCTCCACTTT. This chain joins TRBV19 and TRBJ1-6; 9 bases align to TRBD1. The CDR3 totals 14 residues. Germline V gene data show CDR1 as LNHDA and CDR2 as SQIVND (reference sequence). V was pared by 3 bases and J by 9 bases, with 3 bases of the junction left unmatched.

The genes are TRBV5-5 and TRBJ1-2; 8 bases fit TRBD1. Germline CDR1 reads SGHKS; CDR2 reads YYEKEE (reference sequence). The CDR3 is 13 amino acids. V was pared by 7 bases and J by 8 bases, with 10 bases of the junction left unmatched. The CDR3 sequence: CASRWTGRRGYTF. The CDR3 DNA follows: TGTGCCAGCCGGTGGACAGGGCGGCGCGGCTACACCTTC.

J is TRBJ1-5 and V is TRBV5-4; no clear D. V lost 2 bases, J lost 4 bases, and 7 bases lay in between. The CDR3 runs 13 residues. Looked up from germline, CDR1 is SGHNT and CDR2 is YYREEE (reference sequence). The CDR3 DNA reads as TGTGCCAGCAGCTTAGACGGGAATCAGCCCCAGCATTTT. It specifies CASSLDGNQPQHF.

V and J are TRBV29-1 and TRBJ2-5; D might be TRBD1 (6 bases). V was shortened by 0 bases and J by 5 bases, with 10 bases between the two germline ends. This CDR3 has 13 amino acids. The V gene's germline CDR1 is SQVTM and CDR2 ANQGSEA. In DNA form, the CDR3 reads TGCAGCGTTGAAGAGAGTAGGGGGGAGACCCAGTACTTC. Protein: CSVEESRGETQYF. The full variable domain, its missing parts supplied by reference TRBV29-1 and TRBJ2-5, is SAVISQKPSRDICQRGTSLTIQCQVDSQVTMMFWYRQQPGQSLTLIATANQGSEATYESGFVIDKFPISRPNLTFSTLTVSNMSPEDSSIYLCSVEESRGETQYFGPGTRLLVL.

The chain couples TRBV2 to TRBJ2-3; a possible D gene is TRBD1 (6 bases). The CDR3 covers 14 residues. CDR1 is SNHLY and CDR2 is FYNNEI in the germline V gene. Between the trimmed V and J ends, which lost 6 bases and 0 bases, there was a span of 10 bases. The CDR3 is CASRRTASTDTQYF. The DNA for the CDR3 is TGTGCCAGCAGGCGGACAGCTAGCACAGATACGCAGTATTTT.

J is TRBJ2-5 and V is TRBV5-4; TRBD2 aligns across 11 bases. This CDR3 is 16 amino acids long. J was trimmed by 5 bases and V by 1 base; bases with no gene match: 7. CDR1 is SGHNT and CDR2 is YYREEE in the germline V gene (reference sequence). The CDR3 region has the DNA TGTGCCAGCAGCTTGAGGACTAGCGGGTATGGGGAGACCCAGTACTTC. Translating gives CASSLRTSGYGETQYF. The whole variable domain, remainder taken from reference TRBV5-4 and TRBJ2-5, is ETGVTQSPTHLIKTRGQQVTLRCSSQSGHNTVSWYQQALGQGPQFIFQYYREEENGRGNFPPRFSGLQFPNYSSELNVNALELDDSALYLCASSLRTSGYGETQYFGPGTRLLVL.

The chain recombines TRBV5-1 with TRBJ2-2; TRBD2 is a possible D gene (5 bases). Germline V CDR1 and CDR2: SGHRS, YFSETQ. The CDR3 is 14 residues long. V dropped 6 bases and J dropped 0 bases, with 9 bases sitting between them. The CDR3 loop is CASTGLANTGELFF. CDR3 nucleotides: TGCGCCAGCACTGGACTGGCGAACACCGGGGAGCTGTTTTTT.

The chain recombines TRBV7-2 with TRBJ2-2; unclear D gene. V was pared by 2 bases and J by 8 bases, with 6 bases between. Germline assignment: CDR1 SGHTA and CDR2 FQGNSA. The CDR3 totals 12 residues. CDR3 in DNA: TGTGCCAGCAGCTTAAGGATTGGGGAGCTGTTTTTT. Translating gives CASSLRIGELFF.

The chain employs TRBV6-6 and TRBJ2-6, with 7 bases fitting TRBD2. Trimming at V came to 7 bases and at J to 1 base, leaving 4 bases not matched to a gene. This CDR3 region has 15 residues. The germline V gene encodes CDR1 MNHNY and CDR2 SVGAGI (reference sequence). CDR3 loop: CASINGGSGANVLTF. The CDR3 region has the DNA TGTGCCAGCATCAACGGGGGGTCTGGGGCCAACGTCCTGACTTTC.

The V and J genes are TRBV7-9 and TRBJ2-5; 8 bases line up with TRBD1. The CDR3 is 13 amino acids. The V gene's germline CDR1 is SEHNR and CDR2 FQNEAQ (reference sequence). V shed 5 bases and J 5 bases; nucleotides not matched to a gene: 4. CDR3 in amino acids: CASSPDRAETQYF. As DNA, the CDR3 is TGTGCCAGCAGCCCGGACAGGGCGGAGACCCAGTACTTC.